This TCR beta chain originates from a study of Graves' ophthalmopathy and Graves' hyperthyroidism. Each hyperthyroidism patient was newly diagnosed, with under 2 months' duration, and aged 18 to 65. Researchers took RNA transcripts and amplified TCR beta CDR3 regions from them. In the first round, RT-PCR was carried out with HTBI primers, and a multiplex PCR formed the second round. One entry per CDR3 protein, called by TCRdb with MiXCR from the multiplex PCR reads. The sample holds 900,000 to 1,200,000 distinct CDR3 sequences, less than 45% seen once. Study results and limitations: The blood repertoire also included most expanded thyroid clonotypes above 0.001 frequency.

Worth noting for this clonotype: Its specificity is unknown.

Germline CDR1 and CDR2: SGHAT and FQNNGV. The CDR3 has 15 amino acids. Trimming cost V 7 bases and J 5 bases, with 20 bases left between them. This TCR was recovered from an adult man with Graves' hyperthyroidism. Sequenced: peripheral blood or thyroid tissue (not recorded which). This chain uses TRBV11-2 with TRBJ2-5; tentatively, D is TRBD2 (8 bases). In DNA, the CDR3 is TGTGCCAGCACCACGGGAGGGGGCACCGGGGAGACCCAGTACTTC. It translates to CASTTGGGTGETQYF.